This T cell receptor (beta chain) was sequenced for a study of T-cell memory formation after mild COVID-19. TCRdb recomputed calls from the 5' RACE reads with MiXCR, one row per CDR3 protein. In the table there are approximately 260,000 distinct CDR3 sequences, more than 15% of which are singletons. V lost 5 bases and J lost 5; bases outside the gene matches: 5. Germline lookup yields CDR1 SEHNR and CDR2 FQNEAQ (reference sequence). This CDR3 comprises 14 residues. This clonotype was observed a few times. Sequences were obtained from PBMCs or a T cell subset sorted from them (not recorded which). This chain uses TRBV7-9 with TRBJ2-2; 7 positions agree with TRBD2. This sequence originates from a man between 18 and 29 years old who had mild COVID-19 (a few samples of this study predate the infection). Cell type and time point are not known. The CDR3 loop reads CASSQTGGTGELFF. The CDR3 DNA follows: TGTGCCAGCAGCCAAACGGGGGGAACCGGGGAGCTGTTTTTT.